The source of this TCR beta chain is a study of cytomegalovirus exposure and HLA in healthy donors. In this sample, this clone turned up once. Clones were sequenced by immunoSEQ multiplex PCR, and TCRdb holds only the in-frame ones, with some missing. The sample has some 150,000 clones; over 80% are singletons. The CDR3 has 15 residues. CDR1 is KGHSH, CDR2 LQKENI, per germline. With 6 bases clipped from V and 3 bases from J, the junction kept 6 bases outside the gene matches. The TCR originated in a man aged 18 to 35 in good health and CMV-seropositive. The chain carries TRBV18 and TRBJ1-4, with TRBD1 matching 8 bases. The sequenced sample was PBMCs. This chain's CDR3 is CASSLRGRANEKLFF. The CDR3 bases are TGTGCCAGCTCGCTCAGGGGGCGAGCTAATGAAAAACTGTTTTTT.